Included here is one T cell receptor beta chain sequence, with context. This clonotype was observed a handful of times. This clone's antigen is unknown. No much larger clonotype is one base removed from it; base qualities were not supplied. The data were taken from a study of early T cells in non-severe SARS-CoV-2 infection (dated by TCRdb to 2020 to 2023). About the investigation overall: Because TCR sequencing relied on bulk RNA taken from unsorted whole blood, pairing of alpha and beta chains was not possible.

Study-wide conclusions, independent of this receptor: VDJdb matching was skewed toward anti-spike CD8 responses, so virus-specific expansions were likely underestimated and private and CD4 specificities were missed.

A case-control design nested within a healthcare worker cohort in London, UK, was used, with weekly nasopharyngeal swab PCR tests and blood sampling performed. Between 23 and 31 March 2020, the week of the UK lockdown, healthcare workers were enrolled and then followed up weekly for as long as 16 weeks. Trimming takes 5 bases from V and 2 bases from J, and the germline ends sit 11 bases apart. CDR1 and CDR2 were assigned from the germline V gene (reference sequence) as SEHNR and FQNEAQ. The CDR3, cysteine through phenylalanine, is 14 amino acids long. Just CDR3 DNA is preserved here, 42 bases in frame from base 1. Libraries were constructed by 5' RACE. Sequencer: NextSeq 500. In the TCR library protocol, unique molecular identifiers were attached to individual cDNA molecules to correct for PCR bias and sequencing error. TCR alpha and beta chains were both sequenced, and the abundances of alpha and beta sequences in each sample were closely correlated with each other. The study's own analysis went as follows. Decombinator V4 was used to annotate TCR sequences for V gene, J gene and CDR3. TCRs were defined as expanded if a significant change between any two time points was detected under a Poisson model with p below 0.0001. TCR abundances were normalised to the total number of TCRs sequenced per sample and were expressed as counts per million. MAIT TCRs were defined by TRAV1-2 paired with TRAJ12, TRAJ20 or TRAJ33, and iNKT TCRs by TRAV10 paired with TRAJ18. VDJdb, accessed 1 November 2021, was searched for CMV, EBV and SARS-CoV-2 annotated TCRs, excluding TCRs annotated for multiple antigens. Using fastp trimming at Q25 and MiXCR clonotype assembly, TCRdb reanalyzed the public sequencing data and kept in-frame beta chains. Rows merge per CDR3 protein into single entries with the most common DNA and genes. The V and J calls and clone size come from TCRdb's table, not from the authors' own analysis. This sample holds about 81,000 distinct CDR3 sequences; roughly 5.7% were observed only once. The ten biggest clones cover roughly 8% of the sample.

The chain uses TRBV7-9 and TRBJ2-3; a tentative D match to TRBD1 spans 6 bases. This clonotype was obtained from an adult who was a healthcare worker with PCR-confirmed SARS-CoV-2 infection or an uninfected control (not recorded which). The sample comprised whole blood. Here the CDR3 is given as CASSPTGYTDTQYF. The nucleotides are TGTGCCAGCAGCCCGACAGGATACACAGATACGCAGTATTTT.